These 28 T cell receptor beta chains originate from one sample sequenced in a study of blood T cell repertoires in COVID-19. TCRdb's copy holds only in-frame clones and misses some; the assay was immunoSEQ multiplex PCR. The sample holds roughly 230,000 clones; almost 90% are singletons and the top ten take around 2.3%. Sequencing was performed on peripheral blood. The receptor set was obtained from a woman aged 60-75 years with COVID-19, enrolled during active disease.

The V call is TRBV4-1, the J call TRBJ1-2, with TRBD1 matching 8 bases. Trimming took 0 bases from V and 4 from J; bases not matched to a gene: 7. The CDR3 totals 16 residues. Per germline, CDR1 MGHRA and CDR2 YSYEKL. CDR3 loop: CASSQDGQGAGYGYTF. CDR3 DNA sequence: TGCGCCAGCAGCCAAGATGGTCAGGGGGCTGGCTATGGCTACACCTTC.

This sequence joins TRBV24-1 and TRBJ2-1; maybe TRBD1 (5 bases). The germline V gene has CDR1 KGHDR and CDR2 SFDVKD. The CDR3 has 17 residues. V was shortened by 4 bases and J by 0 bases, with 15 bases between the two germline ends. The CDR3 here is CATSDRAGSSSYNEQFF. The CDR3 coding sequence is TGTGCCACCAGTGACAGGGCAGGTTCTAGCTCCTACAATGAGCAGTTCTTC.

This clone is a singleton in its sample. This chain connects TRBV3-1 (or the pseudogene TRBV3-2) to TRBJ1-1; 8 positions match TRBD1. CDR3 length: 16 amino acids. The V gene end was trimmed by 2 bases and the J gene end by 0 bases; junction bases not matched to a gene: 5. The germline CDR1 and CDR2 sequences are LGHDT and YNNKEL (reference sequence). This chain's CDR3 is CASSQYTGGLNTEAFF. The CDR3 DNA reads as TGTGCCAGCAGCCAATACACAGGGGGTTTGAACACTGAAGCTTTCTTT.

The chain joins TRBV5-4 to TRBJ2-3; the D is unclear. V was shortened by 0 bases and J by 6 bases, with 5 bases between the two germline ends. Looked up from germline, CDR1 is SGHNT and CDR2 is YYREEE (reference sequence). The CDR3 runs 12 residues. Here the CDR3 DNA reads TGTGCCAGCAGCTTGGCGAGGGATACGCAGTATTTT. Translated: CASSLARDTQYF. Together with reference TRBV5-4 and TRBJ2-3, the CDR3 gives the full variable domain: ETGVTQSPTHLIKTRGQQVTLRCSSQSGHNTVSWYQQALGQGPQFIFQYYREEENGRGNFPPRFSGLQFPNYSSELNVNALELDDSALYLCASSLARDTQYFGPGTRLTVL.

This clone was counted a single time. This CDR3 reads CASSQLSGNTIYF. The CDR3 region has the DNA TGTGCCAGCAGCCAACTGTCTGGAAACACCATATATTTT. This rearrangement joins TRBV3-1 (or the pseudogene TRBV3-2) to TRBJ1-3; D is undetermined. The CDR3 covers 13 residues. Germline V gives CDR1 LGHDT, CDR2 YNNKEL (reference sequence). Trimming shortened V by 2 bases and J by 1 base, and 3 bases separated the two germline ends.

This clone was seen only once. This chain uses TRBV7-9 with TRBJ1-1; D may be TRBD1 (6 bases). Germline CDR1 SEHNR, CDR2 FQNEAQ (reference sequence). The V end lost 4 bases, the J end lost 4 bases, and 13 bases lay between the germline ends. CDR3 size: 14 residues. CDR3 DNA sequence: TGTGCCAGCAGCTACAGGGCTGGGGGCACTGAAGCTTTCTTT. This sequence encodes CASSYRAGGTEAFF.

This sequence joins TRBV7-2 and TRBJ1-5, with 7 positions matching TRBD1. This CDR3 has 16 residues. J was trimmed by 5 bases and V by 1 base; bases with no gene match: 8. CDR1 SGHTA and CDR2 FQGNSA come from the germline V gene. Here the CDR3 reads CASSLGQGSGHQPQHF. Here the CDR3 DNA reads TGTGCCAGCAGCTTAGGACAGGGAAGCGGGCATCAGCCCCAGCATTTT.

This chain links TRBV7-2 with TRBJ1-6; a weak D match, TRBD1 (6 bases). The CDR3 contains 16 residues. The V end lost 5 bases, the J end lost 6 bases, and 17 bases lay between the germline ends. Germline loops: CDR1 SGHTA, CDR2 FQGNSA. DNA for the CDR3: TGTGCCAGCAGCCCAGGGGTGGGACGGCTTAATTCACCCCTCCACTTT. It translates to CASSPGVGRLNSPLHF.

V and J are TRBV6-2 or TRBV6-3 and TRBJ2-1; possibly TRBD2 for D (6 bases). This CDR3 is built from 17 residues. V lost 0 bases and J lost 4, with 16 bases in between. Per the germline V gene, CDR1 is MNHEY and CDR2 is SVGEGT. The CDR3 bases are TGTGCCAGCAGTTACTCGATTATTAGCGGTGGATACAATGAGCAGTTCTTC. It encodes CASSYSIISGGYNEQFF.

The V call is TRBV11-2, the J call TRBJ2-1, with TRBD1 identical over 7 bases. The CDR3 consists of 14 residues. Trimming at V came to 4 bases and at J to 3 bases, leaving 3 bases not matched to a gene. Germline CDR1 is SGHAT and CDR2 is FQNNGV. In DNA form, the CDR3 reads TGTGCCAGCAGCTATGGACAGGTCTACAATGAGCAGTTCTTC. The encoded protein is CASSYGQVYNEQFF.

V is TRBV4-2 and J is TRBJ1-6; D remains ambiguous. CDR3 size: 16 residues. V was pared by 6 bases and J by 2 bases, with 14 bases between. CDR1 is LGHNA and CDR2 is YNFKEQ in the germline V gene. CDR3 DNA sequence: TGTGCCAGCAGAGGCCAGGCAGCCACCTATAATTCACCCCTCCACTTT. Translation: CASRGQAATYNSPLHF.

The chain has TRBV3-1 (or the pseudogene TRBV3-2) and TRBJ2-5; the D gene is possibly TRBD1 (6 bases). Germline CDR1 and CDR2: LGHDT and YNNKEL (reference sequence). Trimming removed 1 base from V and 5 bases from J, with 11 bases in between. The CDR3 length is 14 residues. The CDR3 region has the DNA TGTGCCAGCAGCCAAGGGGGGCGTGAGGAGACCCAGTACTTC. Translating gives CASSQGGREETQYF.

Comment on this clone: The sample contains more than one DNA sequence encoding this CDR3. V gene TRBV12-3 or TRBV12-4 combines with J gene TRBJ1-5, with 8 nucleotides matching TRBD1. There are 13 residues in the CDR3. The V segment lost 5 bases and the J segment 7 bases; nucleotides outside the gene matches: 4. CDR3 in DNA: TGTGCCAGCAGTGGACAGGGTGGCCAGCCCCAGCATTTT. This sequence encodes CASSGQGGQPQHF.

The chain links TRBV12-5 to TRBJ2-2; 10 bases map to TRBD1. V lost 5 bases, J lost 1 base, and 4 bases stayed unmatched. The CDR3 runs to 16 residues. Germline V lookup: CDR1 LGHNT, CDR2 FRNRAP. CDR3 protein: CASGNGQGENTGELFF. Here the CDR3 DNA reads TGTGCTAGTGGTAACGGACAGGGGGAGAACACCGGGGAGCTGTTTTTT.

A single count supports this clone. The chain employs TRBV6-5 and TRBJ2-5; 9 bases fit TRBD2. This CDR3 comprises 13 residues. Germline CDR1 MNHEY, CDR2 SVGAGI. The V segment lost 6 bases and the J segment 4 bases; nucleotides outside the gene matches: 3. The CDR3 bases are TGTGCCAGCAGGCTAGCGGGAAGAGAGACCCAGTACTTC. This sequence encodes CASRLAGRETQYF.

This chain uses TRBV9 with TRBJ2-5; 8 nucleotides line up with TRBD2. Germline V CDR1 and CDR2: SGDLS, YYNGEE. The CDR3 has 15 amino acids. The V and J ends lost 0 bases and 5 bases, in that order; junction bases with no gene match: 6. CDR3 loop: CASSVARTSWETQYF. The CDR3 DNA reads TGTGCCAGCAGCGTAGCTAGGACTAGCTGGGAGACCCAGTACTTC.

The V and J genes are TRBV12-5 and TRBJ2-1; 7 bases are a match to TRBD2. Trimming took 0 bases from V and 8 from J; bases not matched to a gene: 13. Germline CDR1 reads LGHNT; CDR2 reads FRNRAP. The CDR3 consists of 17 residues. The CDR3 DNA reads TGTGCTAGTGGTTTGGTAAGGTCGTCGGGGGGTTTCCATGAGCAGTTCTTC. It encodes CASGLVRSSGGFHEQFF.

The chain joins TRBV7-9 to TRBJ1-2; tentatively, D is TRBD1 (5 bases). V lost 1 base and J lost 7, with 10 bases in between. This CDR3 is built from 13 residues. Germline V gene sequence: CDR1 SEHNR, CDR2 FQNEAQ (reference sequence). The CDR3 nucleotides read TGTGCCAGCAGCTTAGTGCTCAGGGTTGGCTACACCTTC. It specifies CASSLVLRVGYTF.

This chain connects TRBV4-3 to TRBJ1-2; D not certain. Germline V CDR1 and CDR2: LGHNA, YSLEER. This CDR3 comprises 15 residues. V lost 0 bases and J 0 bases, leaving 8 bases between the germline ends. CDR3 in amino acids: CASSQDRSSNYGYTF. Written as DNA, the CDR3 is TGCGCCAGCAGCCAAGATAGAAGTTCTAACTATGGCTACACCTTC.

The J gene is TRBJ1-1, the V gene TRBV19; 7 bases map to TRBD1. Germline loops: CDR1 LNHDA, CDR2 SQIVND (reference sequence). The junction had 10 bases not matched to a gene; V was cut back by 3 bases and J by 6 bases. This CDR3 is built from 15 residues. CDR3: CASSIQETGFAEAFF. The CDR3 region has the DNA TGTGCCAGTAGTATCCAGGAGACAGGGTTCGCTGAAGCTTTCTTT.

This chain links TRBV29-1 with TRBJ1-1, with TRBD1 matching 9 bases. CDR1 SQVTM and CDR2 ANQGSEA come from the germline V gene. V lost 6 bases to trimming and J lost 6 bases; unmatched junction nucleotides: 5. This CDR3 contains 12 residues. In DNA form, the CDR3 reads TGCAGCGTCCGGGACAGGGAAGCTGAAGCTTTCTTT. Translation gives CSVRDREAEAFF.

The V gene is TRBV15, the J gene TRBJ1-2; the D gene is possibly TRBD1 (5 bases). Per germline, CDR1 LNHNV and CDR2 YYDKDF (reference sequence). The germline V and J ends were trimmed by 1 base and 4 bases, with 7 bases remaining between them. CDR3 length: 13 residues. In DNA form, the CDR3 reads TGTGCCACCAGCAGAGGGCAGGGCTATGGCTACACCTTC. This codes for CATSRGQGYGYTF. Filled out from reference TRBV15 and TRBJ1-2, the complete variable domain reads DAMVIQNPRYQVTQFGKPVTLSCSQTLNHNVMYWYQQKSSQAPKLLFHYYDKDFNNEADTPDNFQSRRPNTSFCFLDIRSPGLGDTAMYLCATSRGQGYGYTFGSGTRLTVV.

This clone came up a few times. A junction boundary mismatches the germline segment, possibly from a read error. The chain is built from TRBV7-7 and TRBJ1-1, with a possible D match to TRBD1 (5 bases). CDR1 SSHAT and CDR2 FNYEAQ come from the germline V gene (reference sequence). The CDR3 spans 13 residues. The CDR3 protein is CASSLGANTEAFF. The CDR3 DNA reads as TGTGCTAGCAGCTTAGGGGCGAACACTGAAGCTTTCTTT. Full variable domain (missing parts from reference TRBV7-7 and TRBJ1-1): GAGVSQSPRYKVTKRGQDVTLRCDPISSHATLYWYQQALGQGPEFLTYFNYEAQPDKSGLPSDRFSAERPEGSISTLTIQRTEQRDSAMYRCASSLGANTEAFFGQGTRLTVV.

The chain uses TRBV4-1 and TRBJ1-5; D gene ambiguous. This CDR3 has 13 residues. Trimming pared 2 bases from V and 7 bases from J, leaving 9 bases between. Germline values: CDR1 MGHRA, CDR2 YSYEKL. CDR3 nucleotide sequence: TGCGCCAGCAGCCAACAGACGAGGCAGCCCCAGCATTTT. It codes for CASSQQTRQPQHF.

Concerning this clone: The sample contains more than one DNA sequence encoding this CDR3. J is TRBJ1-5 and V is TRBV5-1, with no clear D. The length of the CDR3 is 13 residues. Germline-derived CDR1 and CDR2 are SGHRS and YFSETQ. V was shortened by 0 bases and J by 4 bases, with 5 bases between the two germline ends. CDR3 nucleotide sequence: TGCGCCAGCAGCTTGGATAGAAATCAGCCCCAGCATTTT. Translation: CASSLDRNQPQHF. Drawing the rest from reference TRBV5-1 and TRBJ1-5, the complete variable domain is KAGVTQTPRYLIKTRGQQVTLSCSPISGHRSVSWYQQTPGQGLQFLFEYFSETQRNKGNFPGRFSGRQFSNSRSEMNVSTLELGDSALYLCASSLDRNQPQHFGDGTRLSIL.

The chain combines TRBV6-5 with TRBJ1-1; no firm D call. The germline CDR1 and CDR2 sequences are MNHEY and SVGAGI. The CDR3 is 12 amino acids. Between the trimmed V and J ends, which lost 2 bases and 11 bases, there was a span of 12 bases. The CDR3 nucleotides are TGTGCCAGCAGTTACCGGGGTGGGTCTGCTTTCTTT. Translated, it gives CASSYRGGSAFF.

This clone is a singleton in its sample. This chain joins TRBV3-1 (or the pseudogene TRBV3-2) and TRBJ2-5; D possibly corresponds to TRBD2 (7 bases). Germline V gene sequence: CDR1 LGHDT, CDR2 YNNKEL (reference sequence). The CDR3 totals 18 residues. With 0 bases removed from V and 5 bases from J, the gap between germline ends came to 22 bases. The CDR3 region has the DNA TGTGCCAGCAGCCAAGAAGAGGGGGGGCAAAGTTTGGGCGAGACCCAGTACTTC. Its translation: CASSQEEGGQSLGETQYF.

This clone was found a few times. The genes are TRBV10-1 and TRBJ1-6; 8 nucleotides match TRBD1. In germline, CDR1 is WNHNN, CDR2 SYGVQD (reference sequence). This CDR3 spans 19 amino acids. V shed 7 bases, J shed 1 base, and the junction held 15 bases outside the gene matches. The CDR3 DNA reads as TGCGCCAGCACCTCCCTGACAGGGGTACTAGCTTCCTATAATTCACCCCTCCACTTT. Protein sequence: CASTSLTGVLASYNSPLHF.